This is a list of T cell receptor beta chains from one sample in a study of blood T cell repertoires in COVID-19. The method was immunoSEQ multiplex PCR; TCRdb's version includes in-frame clones alone and lacks a portion of them. The top ten hold over 10% of the sample, which has around 160,000 clones, 80% seen once. Sequenced sample: peripheral blood. The receptors come from a man aged 55-75 years with active or convalescent COVID-19. The CDR3 runs from the conserved cysteine through the conserved F or W. Each record gives: D gene, J gene, CDR3 length, clone size, V gene, CDR3 DNA, CDR3 protein. A D gene is named only where the DNA matches it firmly. Expanded clones are given a class, and other clones once, few, many or no size at all.

>TRBD2|TRBJ2-4|13|-|TRBV5-4
TGTGCCAGCACCGTTACCGGGGGGGACATTCAGTACTTC
CASTVTGGDIQYF
>-|TRBJ1-1|13|-|TRBV4-2
TGTGCCAGCAGCCAAGCGGTGAACACTGAAGCTTTCTTT
CASSQAVNTEAFF
>TRBD1|TRBJ1-1|13|-|TRBV6-4
TGTGCCAGCAGGGGGACAGGGGCCACTGAAGCTTTCTTT
CASRGTGATEAFF
>TRBD2|TRBJ2-5|15|-|TRBV6-5
TGTGCCAGCAGACGGAGCGGGGTCGGGCAAGAGACCCAGTACTTC
CASRRSGVGQETQYF
>-|TRBJ2-5|13|-|TRBV11-3
TGTGCCAGCAGCTTAGTGGAGGGAGAGACCCAGTACTTC
CASSLVEGETQYF
>TRBD1|TRBJ1-1|14|-|TRBV25-1
TGTGCCAGCAGTGAATACGACAGGGTCACTGAAGCTTTCTTT
CASSEYDRVTEAFF
>TRBD2|TRBJ2-7|15|once|TRBV28
TGTGCCAGCAGTTTAGTCGGGACACTAGCGGACGAGCAGTACTTC
CASSLVGTLADEQYF
>-|TRBJ1-2|13|-|TRBV10-2
TGCGCCAGCAGTCTCAGGCCAGGGGATGGCTACACCTTC
CASSLRPGDGYTF
>-|TRBJ1-1|13|-|TRBV11-1
TGTGCCAGCAGCCGGGGTATAATAGCTGAAGCTTTCTTT
CASSRGIIAEAFF
>TRBD1|TRBJ2-2|17|-|TRBV4-1
TGCGCCAGCAGCCAAACGGGACAGGGGATAGGTACCGGGGAGCTGTTTTTT
CASSQTGQGIGTGELFF
>-|TRBJ1-1|13|-|TRBV2
TGTGCCAGCCTACCGGAGATGAACACTGAAGCTTTCTTT
CASLPEMNTEAFF
>-|TRBJ1-1|14|-|TRBV7-7
TGTGCCAGCAGCTTACCAGGGCCGAACACTGAAGCTTTCTTT
CASSLPGPNTEAFF
>-|TRBJ2-7|18|once|TRBV23-1
TGCGCCAGTCCTCTAAAGAAAAGGGGCAGACGGCTTATTTACGAGCAGTACTTC
CASPLKKRGRRLIYEQYF
>-|TRBJ2-1|12|-|TRBV6-5
TGTGCCAGCAGGCGATCCTACAATGAGCAGTTCTTC
CASRRSYNEQFF
>-|TRBJ2-7|9|-|TRBV12-3/TRBV12-4
TGTGGGGGGGTGTACGAGCAGTACTTC
CGGVYEQYF
>-|TRBJ2-7|14|-|TRBV27
TGTGCCAGCAGTTTATCTTCTAAGCCCTACGAGCAGTACTTC
CASSLSSKPYEQYF
>-|TRBJ1-2|15|-|TRBV11-1
TGTGCCAGCAGTCCACGGGTCTCGCCGGGCTATGGCTACACCTTC
CASSPRVSPGYGYTF
>TRBD2|TRBJ2-7|14|few|TRBV30
TGTGCCTGGAGAGTGAAGGGACTATCAAACGAGCAGTACTTC
CAWRVKGLSNEQYF
>TRBD2|TRBJ2-1|15|-|TRBV14
TGTGCCAGCAGCCCCCTGGCGGGAGGGGGCAATGAGCAGTTCTTC
CASSPLAGGGNEQFF
>-|TRBJ2-7|13|-|TRBV2
TGTGCCAGCAGCAAGGACAGTTCCTACGAGCAGTACTTC
CASSKDSSYEQYF
>-|TRBJ1-1|16|-|TRBV18
TGTGCCAGCTCACGGGGTAGTCAAGGGGTGGTCACTGAAGCTTTCTTT
CASSRGSQGVVTEAFF
>-|TRBJ2-3|14|-|TRBV5-4
TGTGCCAGCAAGTCGTGGGCCGGTGCAGATACGCAGTATTTT
CASKSWAGADTQYF
>TRBD1|TRBJ1-3|15|-|TRBV10-3
TGTGCCATCAGGCCAGGGGGCAATTATGGAAACACCATATATTTT
CAIRPGGNYGNTIYF
>-|TRBJ1-3|14|-|TRBV9
TGTGCCAGCAGCGACCTGCGGGGGGGAAACACCATATATTTT
CASSDLRGGNTIYF
>-|TRBJ1-1|12|few|TRBV6-5
TGTGCCAGCAGCCCCGAGATCATATCGGCTTTCTTT
CASSPEIISAFF
>TRBD2|TRBJ2-7|16|-|TRBV6-2/TRBV6-3
TGTGCCAGCAGTTACCCATTAGCGGGAGGGCCCTGGGAGCAGTACTTC
CASSYPLAGGPWEQYF
>-|TRBJ1-4|11|-|TRBV20-1
TGCAGTGCCGAGACAAAGGAAAAACTGTTTTTT
CSAETKEKLFF
>-|TRBJ1-5|18|few|TRBV10-1
TGCGCCAGCAGTGATACCGCGCTCAGGATCGTGAGCAATCAGCCCCAGCATTTT
CASSDTALRIVSNQPQHF